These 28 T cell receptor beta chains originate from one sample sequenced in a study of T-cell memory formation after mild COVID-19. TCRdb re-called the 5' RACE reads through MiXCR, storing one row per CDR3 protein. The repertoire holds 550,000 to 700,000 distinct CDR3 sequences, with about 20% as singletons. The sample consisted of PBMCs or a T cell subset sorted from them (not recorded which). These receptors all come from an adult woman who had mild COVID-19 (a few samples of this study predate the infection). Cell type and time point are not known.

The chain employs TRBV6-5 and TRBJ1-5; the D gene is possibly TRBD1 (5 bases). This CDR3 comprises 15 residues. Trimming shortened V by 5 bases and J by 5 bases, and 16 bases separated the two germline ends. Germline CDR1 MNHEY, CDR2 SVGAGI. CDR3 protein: CASSLYSAGHQPQHF. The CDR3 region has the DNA TGTGCCAGCAGTCTATACTCGGCGGGGCATCAGCCCCAGCATTTT.

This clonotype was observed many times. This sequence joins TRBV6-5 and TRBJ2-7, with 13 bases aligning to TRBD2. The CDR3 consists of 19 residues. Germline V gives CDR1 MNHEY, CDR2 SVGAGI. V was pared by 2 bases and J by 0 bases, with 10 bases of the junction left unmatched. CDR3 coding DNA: TGTGCCAGCAGTTACCCTAAGATTCGGACTAGCGGGAGCTCCTACGAGCAGTACTTC. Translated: CASSYPKIRTSGSSYEQYF.

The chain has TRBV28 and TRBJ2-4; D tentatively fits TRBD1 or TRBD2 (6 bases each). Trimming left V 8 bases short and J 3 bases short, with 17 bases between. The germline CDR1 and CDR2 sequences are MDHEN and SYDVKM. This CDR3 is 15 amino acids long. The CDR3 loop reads CASASGAGGKNIQYF. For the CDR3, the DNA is TGTGCCAGCGCGTCGGGGGCCGGGGGCAAAAACATTCAGTACTTC.

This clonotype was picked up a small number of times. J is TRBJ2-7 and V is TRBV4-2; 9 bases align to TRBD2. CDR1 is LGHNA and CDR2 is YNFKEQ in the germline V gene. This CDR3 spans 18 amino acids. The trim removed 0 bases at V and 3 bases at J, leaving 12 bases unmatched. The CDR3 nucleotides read TGTGCCAGCAGCCAAGATCAATACGGGGGACTAGCCCTCTACGAGCAGTACTTC. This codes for CASSQDQYGGLALYEQYF.

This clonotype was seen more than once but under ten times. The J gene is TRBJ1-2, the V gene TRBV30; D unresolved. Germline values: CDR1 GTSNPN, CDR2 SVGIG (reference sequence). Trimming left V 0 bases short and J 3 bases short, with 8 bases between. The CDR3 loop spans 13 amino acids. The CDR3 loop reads CAWSVSADYGYTF. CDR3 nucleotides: TGTGCCTGGAGTGTATCTGCAGACTATGGCTACACCTTC.

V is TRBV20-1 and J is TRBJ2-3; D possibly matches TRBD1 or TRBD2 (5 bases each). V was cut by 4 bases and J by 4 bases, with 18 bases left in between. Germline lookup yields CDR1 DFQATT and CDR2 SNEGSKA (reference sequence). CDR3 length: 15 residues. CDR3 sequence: CSATLLRGAPDTQYF. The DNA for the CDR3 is TGCAGTGCTACCCTACTTCGAGGGGCCCCAGATACGCAGTATTTT.

The CDR3 DNA follows: TGCAGTGCTAGAGATATGGGGCCTAGCTCCTACAATGAGCAGTTCTTC. Protein: CSARDMGPSSYNEQFF. V and J are TRBV20-1 and TRBJ2-1; D possibly corresponds to TRBD1 (5 bases). The germline gives CDR1 DFQATT, CDR2 SNEGSKA (reference sequence). V lost 0 bases to trimming and J lost 0 bases, with 12 bases between them. The CDR3 extends over 16 amino acids.

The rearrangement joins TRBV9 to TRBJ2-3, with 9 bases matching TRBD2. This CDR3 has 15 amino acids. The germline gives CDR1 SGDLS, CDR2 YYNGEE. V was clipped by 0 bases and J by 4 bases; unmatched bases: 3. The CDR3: CASSVGGREADTQYF. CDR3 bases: TGTGCCAGCAGCGTAGGCGGGAGGGAGGCAGATACGCAGTATTTT. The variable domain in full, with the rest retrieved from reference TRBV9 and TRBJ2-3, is DSGVTQTPKHLITATGQRVTLRCSPRSGDLSVYWYQQSLDQGLQFLIQYYNGEERAKGNILERFSAQQFPDLHSELNLSSLELGDSALYFCASSVGGREADTQYFGPGTRLTVL.

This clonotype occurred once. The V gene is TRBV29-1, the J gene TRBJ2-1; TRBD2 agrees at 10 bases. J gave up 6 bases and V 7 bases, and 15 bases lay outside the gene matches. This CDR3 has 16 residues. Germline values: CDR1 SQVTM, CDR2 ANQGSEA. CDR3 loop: CSASTSGRPTPNEQFF. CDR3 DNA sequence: TGCAGCGCTTCGACTAGCGGGCGCCCCACCCCCAATGAGCAGTTCTTC.

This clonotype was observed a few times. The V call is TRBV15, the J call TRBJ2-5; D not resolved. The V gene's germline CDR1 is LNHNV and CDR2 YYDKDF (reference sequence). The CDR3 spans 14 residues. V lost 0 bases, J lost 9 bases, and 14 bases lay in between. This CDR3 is CATSRDNLVDAQYF. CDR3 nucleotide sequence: TGTGCCACCAGCAGAGACAACCTGGTGGATGCCCAGTACTTC. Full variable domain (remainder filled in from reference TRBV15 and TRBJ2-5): DAMVIQNPRYQVTQFGKPVTLSCSQTLNHNVMYWYQQKSSQAPKLLFHYYDKDFNNEADTPDNFQSRRPNTSFCFLDIRSPGLGDTAMYLCATSRDNLVDAQYFGPGTRLLVL.

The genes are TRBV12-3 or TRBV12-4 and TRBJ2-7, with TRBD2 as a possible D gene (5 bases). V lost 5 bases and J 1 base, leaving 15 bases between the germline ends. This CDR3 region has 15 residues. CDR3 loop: CASSLSDGESYEQYF. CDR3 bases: TGTGCCAGCAGTCTCTCGGACGGGGAATCCTACGAGCAGTACTTC.

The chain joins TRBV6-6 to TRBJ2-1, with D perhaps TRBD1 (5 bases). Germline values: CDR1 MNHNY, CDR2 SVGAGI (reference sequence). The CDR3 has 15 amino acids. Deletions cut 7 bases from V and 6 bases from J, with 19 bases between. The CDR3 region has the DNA TGTGCCAGCAATCCGACAGACCAACGAGGCAATGAGCAGTTCTTC. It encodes CASNPTDQRGNEQFF.

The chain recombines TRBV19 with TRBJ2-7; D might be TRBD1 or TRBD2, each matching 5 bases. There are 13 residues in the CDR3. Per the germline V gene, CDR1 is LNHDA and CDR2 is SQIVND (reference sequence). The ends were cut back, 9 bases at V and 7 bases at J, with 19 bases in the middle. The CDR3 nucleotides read TGTGCCAGCAGCATGGGGGACGAGCGGGAGCAGTACTTC. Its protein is CASSMGDEREQYF.

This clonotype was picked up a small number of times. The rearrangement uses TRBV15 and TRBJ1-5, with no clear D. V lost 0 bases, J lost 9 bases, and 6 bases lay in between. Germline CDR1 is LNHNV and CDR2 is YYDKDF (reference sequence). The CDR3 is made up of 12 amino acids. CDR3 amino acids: CATSRDQGPQHF. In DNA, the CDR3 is TGTGCCACCAGCAGAGACCAAGGGCCCCAGCATTTT.

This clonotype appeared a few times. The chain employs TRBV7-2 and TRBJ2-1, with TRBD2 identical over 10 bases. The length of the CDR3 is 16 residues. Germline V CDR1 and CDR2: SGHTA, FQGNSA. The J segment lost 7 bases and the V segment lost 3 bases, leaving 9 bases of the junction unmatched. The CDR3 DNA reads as TGTGCCAGCAGCTTGTACAGCGGGGGGGCGCAAAATGAGCAGTTCTTC. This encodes CASSLYSGGAQNEQFF.

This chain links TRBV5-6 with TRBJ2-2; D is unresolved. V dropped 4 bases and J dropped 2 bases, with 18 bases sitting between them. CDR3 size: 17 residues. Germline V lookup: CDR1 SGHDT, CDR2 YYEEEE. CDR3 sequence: CASSTRWLGYNTGELFF. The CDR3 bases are TGTGCCAGCAGCACGCGGTGGTTAGGGTATAACACCGGGGAGCTGTTTTTT.

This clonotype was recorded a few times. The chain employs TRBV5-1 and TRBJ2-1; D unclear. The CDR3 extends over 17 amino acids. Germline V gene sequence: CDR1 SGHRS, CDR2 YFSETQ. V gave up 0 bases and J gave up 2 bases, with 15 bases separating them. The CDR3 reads CASSLAPTPPTYNEQFF. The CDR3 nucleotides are TGCGCCAGCAGCTTGGCCCCGACGCCCCCTACCTACAATGAGCAGTTCTTC.

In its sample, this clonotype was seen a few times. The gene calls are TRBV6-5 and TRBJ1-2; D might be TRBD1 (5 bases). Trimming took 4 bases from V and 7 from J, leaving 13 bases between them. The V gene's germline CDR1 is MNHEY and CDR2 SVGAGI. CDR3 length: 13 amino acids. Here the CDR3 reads CASSFDSTTGYTF. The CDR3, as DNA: TGTGCCAGCAGTTTTGACAGTACGACTGGCTACACCTTC.

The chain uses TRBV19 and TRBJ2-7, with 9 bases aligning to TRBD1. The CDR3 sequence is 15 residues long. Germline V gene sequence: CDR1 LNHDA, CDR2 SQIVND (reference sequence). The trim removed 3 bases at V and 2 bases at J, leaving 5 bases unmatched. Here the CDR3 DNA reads TGTGCCAGTAGTATGCCAGGACAGGGGACCTACGAGCAGTACTTC. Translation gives CASSMPGQGTYEQYF.

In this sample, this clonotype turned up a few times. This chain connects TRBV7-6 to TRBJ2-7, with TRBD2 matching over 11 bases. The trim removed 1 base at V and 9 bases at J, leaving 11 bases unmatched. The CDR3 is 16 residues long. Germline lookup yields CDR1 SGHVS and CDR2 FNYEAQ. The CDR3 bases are TGTGCCAGCAGCTTAGTAACTAGCGGGGGCCTACGAGGGCAGTACTTC. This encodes CASSLVTSGGLRGQYF.

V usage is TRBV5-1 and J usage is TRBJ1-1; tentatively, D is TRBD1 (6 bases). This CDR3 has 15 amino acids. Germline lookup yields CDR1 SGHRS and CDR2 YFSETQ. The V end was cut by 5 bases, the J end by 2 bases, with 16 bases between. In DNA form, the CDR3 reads TGCGCCAGCAGGTCCGAAGGGGGAATAAACACTGAAGCTTTCTTT. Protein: CASRSEGGINTEAFF.

The CDR3 region has the DNA TGTGCCAGCAGCTTACCAGCGGTCAATACCGGGGAGCTGTTTTTT. Its translation is CASSLPAVNTGELFF. The chain couples TRBV11-2 to TRBJ2-2; D is perhaps TRBD2 (5 bases). Trimming removed 2 bases from V and 5 bases from J, with 12 bases in between. The CDR3 covers 15 residues. Germline V gene data show CDR1 as SGHAT and CDR2 as FQNNGV.

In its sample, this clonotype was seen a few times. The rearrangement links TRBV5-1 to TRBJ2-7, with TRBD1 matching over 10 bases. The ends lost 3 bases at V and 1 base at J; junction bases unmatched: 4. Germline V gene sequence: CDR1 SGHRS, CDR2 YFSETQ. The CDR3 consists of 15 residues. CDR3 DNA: TGCGCCAGCAGCTGGCCGGGACAGGGGTCCTACGAGCAGTACTTC. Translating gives CASSWPGQGSYEQYF.

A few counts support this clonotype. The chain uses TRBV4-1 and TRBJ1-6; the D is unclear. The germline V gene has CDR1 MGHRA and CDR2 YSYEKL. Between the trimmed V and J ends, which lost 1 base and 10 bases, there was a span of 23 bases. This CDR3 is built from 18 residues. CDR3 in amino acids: CASSQVLTVRFLGSPLHF. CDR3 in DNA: TGCGCCAGCAGCCAAGTATTAACAGTAAGGTTTTTGGGATCACCCCTCCACTTT.

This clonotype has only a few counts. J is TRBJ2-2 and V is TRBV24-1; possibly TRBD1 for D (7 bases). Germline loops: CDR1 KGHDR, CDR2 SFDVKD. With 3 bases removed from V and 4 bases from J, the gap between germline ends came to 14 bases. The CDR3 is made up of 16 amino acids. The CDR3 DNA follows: TGTGCCACCAGTGATCCCCGACAGGGAGGCACCGGGGAGCTGTTTTTT. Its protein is CATSDPRQGGTGELFF.

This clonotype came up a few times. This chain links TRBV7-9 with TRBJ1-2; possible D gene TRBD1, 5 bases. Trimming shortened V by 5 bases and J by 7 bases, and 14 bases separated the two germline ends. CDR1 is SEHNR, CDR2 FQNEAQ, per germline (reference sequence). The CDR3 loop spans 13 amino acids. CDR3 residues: CASSRLGGSGYTF. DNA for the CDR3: TGTGCCAGCAGCCGCCTGGGGGGATCTGGCTACACCTTC.

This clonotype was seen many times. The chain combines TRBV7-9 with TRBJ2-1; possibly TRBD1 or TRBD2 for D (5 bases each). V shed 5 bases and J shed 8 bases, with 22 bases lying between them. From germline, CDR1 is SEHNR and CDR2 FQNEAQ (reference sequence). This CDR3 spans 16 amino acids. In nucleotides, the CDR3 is TGTGCCAGCAGCCCGAAGGCTAGCCCTCAAGGGGATGAGCAGTTCTTC. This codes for CASSPKASPQGDEQFF.

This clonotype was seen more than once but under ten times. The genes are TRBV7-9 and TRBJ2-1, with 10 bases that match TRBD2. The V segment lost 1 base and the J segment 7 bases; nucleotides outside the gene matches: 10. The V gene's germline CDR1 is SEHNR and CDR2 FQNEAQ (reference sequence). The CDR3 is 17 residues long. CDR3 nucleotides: TGTGCCAGCAGCTTAGAACTAGCGGGATTTGCGGCTAATGAGCAGTTCTTC. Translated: CASSLELAGFAANEQFF. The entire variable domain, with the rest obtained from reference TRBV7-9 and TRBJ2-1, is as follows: DTGVSQNPRHKITKRGQNVTFRCDPISEHNRLYWYRQTLGQGPEFLTYFQNEAQLEKSRLLSDRFSAERPKGSFSTLEIQRTEQGDSAMYLCASSLELAGFAANEQFFGPGTRLTVL.